This T cell receptor (beta chain) emerged from a study of T-cell reconstitution after alpha-beta-depleted transplantation in children. The CDR3 sequence is 14 residues long. Trimming took off 7 bases at V and 0 bases at J, with 12 bases between the two ends. CDR1 is LNHDA, CDR2 SQIVND, per germline (reference sequence). Unique molecular identifiers were incorporated when the TCRbeta library was constructed. One entry per CDR3 protein results from TCRdb running MiXCR on the PCR reads. The repertoire holds 90,000 to 95,000 distinct CDR3 sequences, with 10% to 15% as singletons. The receptor was derived from a human donor who donated a stem cell graft to a child with inherited bone marrow failure. The chain is built from TRBV19 and TRBJ1-1; D is unclear. The source was PBMCs from the stem cell graft donor, collected from the stem cell graft. The CDR3 sequence: CASKAGNMNTEAFF. The CDR3 DNA is TGTGCCAGTAAGGCAGGCAACATGAACACTGAAGCTTTCTTT.